This entry is about one T cell receptor (beta chain). Its antigen is not known. This CDR3 has 13 amino acids. Trimming pared 10 bases from V and 3 bases from J, leaving 16 bases between. Germline CDR1 SNHLY, CDR2 FYNNEI. The data stem from a study of cytomegalovirus exposure and HLA in healthy donors. Study-level results: Both high specificity and high sensitivity reportedly marked the classifier's diagnosis of cytomegalovirus status. The investigators catalogued 160 or so TCR beta chains as cytomegalovirus-associated. Most CMV-associated TCR beta chains appeared HLA-restricted in a later analysis.

This PCR relied on a set of 60 Vbeta primers and 13 Jbeta primers. In the source study's methods: Roughly 76 million unique TCR beta chains, 10 million to 13 million of them shared, were counted by a later analysis. Measured with immunoSEQ multiplex PCR; TCRdb has only the in-frame clones, and not every one. Clonal size and the V and J genes are those of that table, whereas D and trimming came from the DNA. The sample holds roughly 36,000 clones, around three quarters seen once. The clonotype originates from a male donor in good health and CMV-seronegative. Source material: PBMCs. V usage is TRBV2 and J usage is TRBJ2-7; tentative D call: TRBD1 (6 bases). The CDR3 DNA reads as TGTGCCACCGACCGGACAGTCCTCTACGAGCAGTACTTC. The encoded protein is CATDRTVLYEQYF.